This is a list of T cell receptor beta chains from one sample in a study of cytomegalovirus exposure and HLA in healthy donors. The method was immunoSEQ multiplex PCR; TCRdb's version includes in-frame clones alone and lacks a portion of them. The data hold approximately 160,000 clones, with roughly 77% observed a single time. Sequenced material: PBMCs. These receptors originate from a middle-aged woman in good health and CMV-seropositive. Each CDR3 is given with its conserved first and last residue. The order of the fields is clone size, J gene, V gene, D gene, CDR3 DNA, CDR3 protein. D genes are given only for firm matches. Expanded clones get a size class; other rows say once, few or many, or leave the size out.

- | TRBJ2-1 | TRBV6-1 | TRBD1 | TGTGCCAGCAGTGAACGGGACAGGGGATACAATGAGCAGTTCTTC | CASSERDRGYNEQFF
- | TRBJ2-3 | TRBV28 | TRBD2 | TGTGCCGGTAGCGGGGGGGGCACAGATACGCAGTATTTT | CAGSGGGTDTQYF
- | TRBJ1-1 | TRBV5-1 | - | TGCGCCAGCAGCCCAGGAGGGGCCGGGAACACTGAAGCTTTCTTT | CASSPGGAGNTEAFF
- | TRBJ2-1 | TRBV2 | - | TGTGCCAGCAGTTTCAGCGGAGCCCTCAATGAGCAGTTCTTC | CASSFSGALNEQFF
- | TRBJ2-3 | TRBV7-8 | TRBD2 | TGTGCCAGCAGCCGAGGACTAGCGGAAGGCACAGATACGCAGTATTTT | CASSRGLAEGTDTQYF
- | TRBJ2-1 | TRBV19 | TRBD1 | TGTGCCAGTAGTGTCTGGACAGGGACAGGGTTCTACAATGAGCAGTTCTTC | CASSVWTGTGFYNEQFF
- | TRBJ2-7 | TRBV7-9 | TRBD1 | TGTTCCAGCAGCTTATTCGGGGACAGGGGGATCAACGAGCAGTACTTC | CSSSLFGDRGINEQYF
- | TRBJ1-1 | TRBV5-6 | - | TGTGCCAGCAGCCCCAACAGCTGGGGGCCCTCCACTGAAGCTTTCTTT | CASSPNSWGPSTEAFF
- | TRBJ2-1 | TRBV27 | TRBD2 | TGTGCCAGCAGACACCAGCTAGCGGGGGGATTGTATGAGCAGTTCTTC | CASRHQLAGGLYEQFF
- | TRBJ1-2 | TRBV6-1 | - | TGTGCCAGCAGTGAGCCCGCCGCGGGCTACACCTTC | CASSEPAAGYTF
- | TRBJ2-2 | TRBV19 | TRBD2 | TGTGCCAGTAGTCTGACTAGCTCCGCCGGGGAGCTGTTTTTT | CASSLTSSAGELFF
- | TRBJ1-6 | TRBV30 | TRBD1 | TGTGCCTGGACGACAGGGAGAGCTTCACCCCTCCACTTT | CAWTTGRASPLHF
- | TRBJ2-1 | TRBV25-1 | - | TGTGCCAGCAGTGGACGACAGACCAGTGAGCAGTTCTTC | CASSGRQTSEQFF
- | TRBJ1-6 | TRBV5-4 | TRBD1 | TGTGCCAGCAGCTTGAACAGGGGCTATAATTCACCCCTCCACTTT | CASSLNRGYNSPLHF
- | TRBJ1-1 | TRBV18 | - | TGTGCCAGCTTCCAAGCGTGGGGGCAGAACACTGAAGCTTTCTTT | CASFQAWGQNTEAFF
once | TRBJ2-7 | TRBV5-4 | TRBD1 | TGTGCCAGCAGCGCCGGGACAGGGACCTACGAGCAGTACTTC | CASSAGTGTYEQYF
- | TRBJ2-3 | TRBV7-2 | - | TGTGCCAGCAGCTCCCAGGGGAACGAAGTTACGCAGTATTTT | CASSSQGNEVTQYF
- | TRBJ2-5 | TRBV6-5 | TRBD1 | TGTGCCAGCAGTTACTCCGGGACAGGGGGCCCAGGGACCCAGTACTTC | CASSYSGTGGPGTQYF
- | TRBJ2-2 | TRBV2 | - | TGTGCCAGCAGTGTTGAGAGGGACACCGGGGAGCTGTTTTTT | CASSVERDTGELFF
- | TRBJ1-2 | TRBV4-3 | - | TGCGCCAGCAGCCAAGATGGGGGGTATAACTATGGCTACACCTTC | CASSQDGGYNYGYTF
- | TRBJ2-7 | TRBV7-2 | TRBD2 | TGTGCCAGCAGCTTATTAGCGGGGGGGGGCGAGCAGTACTTC | CASSLLAGGGEQYF
- | TRBJ2-1 | TRBV4-3 | - | TGCGCCAGCAGCCAAGATTTCCGGGAGCAGTTCTTC | CASSQDFREQFF
few | TRBJ1-6 | TRBV28 | TRBD1 | TGTGCCAGCAGTTTATCCCATACAGGGGAAGTATTTGGTTATTCACCCCTCCACTTT | CASSLSHTGEVFGYSPLHF
few | TRBJ2-7 | TRBV14 | - | TGTGCCAGCAGCATGGAGGCAGACCACTACGAGCAGTACTTC | CASSMEADHYEQYF
- | TRBJ1-5 | TRBV6-5 | - | TGTGCCAGCAGTTACTCGGGGAGGGGGGATCAGCCCCAGCATTTT | CASSYSGRGDQPQHF
- | TRBJ2-7 | TRBV5-4 | TRBD1 | TGTGCCAGCAGCTCACCACCCGGGACAGGGGTGAACTACGAGCAGTACTTC | CASSSPPGTGVNYEQYF
- | TRBJ1-1 | TRBV6-6 | - | TGTGCCAGCGCAAAAAGGGCGGGGAACACTGAAGCTTTCTTT | CASAKRAGNTEAFF
- | TRBJ2-2 | TRBV5-8 | TRBD2 | TGTGCCAGCAGCTTGGAAGGGACTAGCGGACCCACCGGGGAGCTGTTTTTT | CASSLEGTSGPTGELFF
once | TRBJ2-2 | TRBV9 | TRBD1 | TGTGCCAGCAGCGGAACCGGGACAGGGGGCACCGGGGAGCTGTTTTTT | CASSGTGTGGTGELFF
few | TRBJ2-3 | TRBV28 | TRBD2 | TGTGCCAGCAGTTTACCGACAGCGGGACTCACAGATACGCAGTATTTT | CASSLPTAGLTDTQYF
- | TRBJ2-2 | TRBV4-1 | - | TGCGCCAGCAGCCTGGGGCAAAACACCGGGGAGCTGTTTTTT | CASSLGQNTGELFF
- | TRBJ2-6 | TRBV27 | - | TGTGCCAGCAGTTTTGGGCAGGGTGCTGGGGCCAACGTCCTGACTTTC | CASSFGQGAGANVLTF
- | TRBJ2-1 | TRBV7-9 | - | TGTGCCAGCAGCTTAGATGGGGCGCTCTCCTACAATGAGCAGTTCTTC | CASSLDGALSYNEQFF
- | TRBJ2-7 | TRBV21-1 | - | TGTGCCAGCAGCTCCAAGACCAGGGGCGAAAATTACGAGCAGTACTTC | CASSSKTRGENYEQYF
- | TRBJ2-1 | TRBV18 | TRBD2 | TGTGCCAGCTCACCACCGGGGCTAGCGGGAGGGGAGCAGTTCTTC | CASSPPGLAGGEQFF
- | TRBJ2-7 | TRBV30 | - | TGTGCCTGGAGGGGCCAAGGTAATGCCTACGAGCAGTACTTC | CAWRGQGNAYEQYF
- | TRBJ2-1 | TRBV18 | TRBD1 | TGTGCCAGCTCGGCGGACAGGAACTACAATGAGCAGTTCTTC | CASSADRNYNEQFF
- | TRBJ2-7 | TRBV5-5 | TRBD1 | TGTGCCAGCAGTCCGACCGGGACAGGGGATTACGAGCAGTACTTC | CASSPTGTGDYEQYF
- | TRBJ1-2 | TRBV6-6 | TRBD1 | TGTGCCAGCAGTGACAGGGGGGAAGGCTACACCTTC | CASSDRGEGYTF
- | TRBJ2-1 | TRBV7-9 | - | TGTGCCAGCAACACAGGGGGGGCATACAATGAGCAGTTCTTC | CASNTGGAYNEQFF
- | TRBJ1-2 | TRBV7-2 | TRBD1 | TGTGCCAGCAGCTTAGCGCTCGGCAGACAGGGAGGCTACACCTTC | CASSLALGRQGGYTF
- | TRBJ2-1 | TRBV7-9 | - | TGTGCCAGCAGCTTGCCGGGACTGGTGGGCGATGAGCAGTTCTTC | CASSLPGLVGDEQFF
- | TRBJ1-4 | TRBV5-6 | TRBD1 | TGTGCCAGCAGCGGATTAGGACAGGGGAAAGATGAAAAACTGTTTTTT | CASSGLGQGKDEKLFF
- | TRBJ2-5 | TRBV6-5 | - | TGTGCCAGCAGTTATTGGGACTCCCTTGGGGAGACCCAGTACTTC | CASSYWDSLGETQYF
once | TRBJ1-1 | TRBV6-1 | TRBD1 | TGTGCCAGCAATACAGGGGGAAGGGGTCACACTGAAGCTTTCTTT | CASNTGGRGHTEAFF
few | TRBJ2-6 | TRBV11-2 | - | TGTGCCAGCACGCTCATGGACACTGGGGCCAACGTCCTGACTTTC | CASTLMDTGANVLTF
- | TRBJ2-7 | TRBV28 | TRBD1 | TGTGCCAGCAGGGGACAGGGAAGCTCCTACGAGCAGTACTTC | CASRGQGSSYEQYF
few | TRBJ1-1 | TRBV9 | - | TGTGCCAGCAGCGTAGCTGCGACGGGGGAAGCTTTCTTT | CASSVAATGEAFF
once | TRBJ1-5 | TRBV4-2 | TRBD1 | TGTGCCAGCAGCCAAGAGGGACAGGGGGCTCAGCCCCAGCATTTT | CASSQEGQGAQPQHF
- | TRBJ2-7 | TRBV7-2 | - | TGTGCCAGCAGCTCGGACAGCGGGACCTACGAGCAGTACTTC | CASSSDSGTYEQYF
once | TRBJ2-2 | TRBV19 | - | TGTGCCAGTAGCTTCCCGACCGGGGAGCTGTTTTTT | CASSFPTGELFF
- | TRBJ1-6 | TRBV19 | - | TGTGCCAGTAGTCGGCAGACTTATAATTCCCCCCTCCACTTT | CASSRQTYNSPLHF
- | TRBJ2-2 | TRBV6-5 | - | TGTGCCAGCACGCGAGAGAACACCGGGGAGCTGTTTTTT | CASTRENTGELFF
- | TRBJ1-1 | TRBV6-5 | - | TGTGCCAGCAGTTACTCGCTAGCCATGAACACTGAAGCTTTCTTT | CASSYSLAMNTEAFF
- | TRBJ2-3 | TRBV5-4 | - | TGTGCCAGCAGCTTACGGGCAGGGAGCACAGATACGCAGTATTTT | CASSLRAGSTDTQYF
- | TRBJ1-5 | TRBV6-1 | TRBD1 | TGTGCCAGCAGGGACAGGGTGGATCAGCCCCAGCATTTT | CASRDRVDQPQHF
- | TRBJ2-5 | TRBV11-2 | - | TGTGCCAGCAGCGGAGGCCGGGACTACCAGGGGTGGACCCAGTACTTC | CASSGGRDYQGWTQYF
- | TRBJ2-3 | TRBV13 | TRBD2 | TGTGCCAGCAGCTTAGGAGGGACTAGCGGGAGGACAGATACGCAGTATTTT | CASSLGGTSGRTDTQYF
- | TRBJ2-3 | TRBV14 | - | TGTGCCAGCAGCCCCCGGGTAGCGCAGTTCACAGATACGCAGTATTTT | CASSPRVAQFTDTQYF